Each of the 32 T cell receptor beta chains below was sequenced from the same sample in a study of cytomegalovirus exposure and HLA in healthy donors. Primers for the PCR totalled 60 Vbeta and 13 Jbeta. TCRdb's table, derived via immunoSEQ multiplex PCR, lists solely in-frame clones and lacks some. The sample includes more than 100,000 clones, roughly three quarters seen only once; the top ten take more than 1.1%. Sequenced: PBMCs. The receptors originated from a woman aged 40 to 50 in good health and CMV-seronegative.

The chain is built from TRBV5-1 and TRBJ2-5, with D unresolved. The CDR3 extends over 15 amino acids. Germline CDR1 and CDR2: SGHRS and YFSETQ. The V end was cut by 1 base, the J end by 0 bases, with 10 bases between. The CDR3 DNA reads as TGCGCCAGCAGCTTGATTGATCGGGACCAAGAGACCCAGTACTTC. Its protein product is CASSLIDRDQETQYF.

The CDR3 spells CASSLRYEDGMNTEAFF. The DNA for the CDR3 is TGTGCCAGCAGCTTACGGTATGAGGATGGAATGAACACTGAAGCTTTCTTT. This sequence joins TRBV7-3 and TRBJ1-1; D gene unclear. Per the germline V gene, CDR1 is SGHTA and CDR2 is FQGTGA. This CDR3 region has 17 residues. V was trimmed by 2 bases and J by 0 bases, leaving 16 bases between them.

The chain links TRBV4-3 to TRBJ2-3, with TRBD1 identical over 9 bases. V gave up 4 bases and J gave up 0 bases; unmatched junction bases: 2. From germline, CDR1 is LGHNA and CDR2 YSLEER. The CDR3 loop spans 15 amino acids. As DNA, the CDR3 is TGCGCCAGCAGCCTGACAGGGGGTAGCACAGATACGCAGTATTTT. Translated, it gives CASSLTGGSTDTQYF.

This chain joins TRBV7-8 and TRBJ1-3; perhaps TRBD1 as D (5 bases). Germline CDR1 SGHVS, CDR2 FQNEAQ. Deletions cut 5 bases from V and 0 bases from J, with 17 bases between. The length of the CDR3 is 17 residues. CDR3 sequence: CASSRSRDSLSGNTIYF. The CDR3 DNA follows: TGTGCCAGCAGCCGATCCCGGGACTCTCTCTCTGGAAACACCATATATTTT.

V usage is TRBV6-4 and J usage is TRBJ1-2, with D perhaps TRBD1 (6 bases). Germline lookup yields CDR1 MRHNA and CDR2 SNTAGT. The CDR3 covers 16 residues. With 6 bases removed from V and 0 bases from J, the gap between germline ends came to 17 bases. In nucleotides, the CDR3 is TGTGCCAGCAGGCCTACAACAGGGATCCCTAACTATGGCTACACCTTC. It yields the protein CASRPTTGIPNYGYTF.

The gene calls are TRBV7-9 and TRBJ2-7; 15 bases fit TRBD2. V shed 5 bases and J 7 bases; nucleotides not matched to a gene: 9. CDR3 length equals 16 residues. Germline CDR1 is SEHNR and CDR2 is FQNEAQ (reference sequence). CDR3 sequence (DNA): TGTGCCAGCAGCACCCGGACTAGCGGGGGGGCGGGTGAGCAGTACTTC. Translated: CASSTRTSGGAGEQYF.

This clone appeared a few times. The genes are TRBV7-8 and TRBJ1-3, with D possibly being TRBD1 (5 bases). CDR1 and CDR2 from the germline V gene are SGHVS and FQNEAQ. The CDR3 is made up of 14 amino acids. V gave up 5 bases and J gave up 6 bases, with 14 bases separating them. CDR3 loop: CASSPKDSPNTIYF. The CDR3 DNA is TGTGCCAGCAGCCCCAAAGACAGCCCAAACACCATATATTTT.

V usage is TRBV4-2 and J usage is TRBJ2-3, with TRBD2 identical over 8 bases. V trimming: 4 bases; J trimming: 8 bases; junction bases outside the gene matches: 8. The germline gives CDR1 LGHNA, CDR2 YNFKEQ. The CDR3 spans 14 residues. The DNA of the CDR3 is TGTGCCAGCAGCCCCCGGGGGGGGCTCGCTACGCAGTATTTT. Translating it yields CASSPRGGLATQYF.

The rearrangement links TRBV19 to TRBJ1-4; no clear D. Trimming removed 10 bases at V and 3 bases at J, with 9 bases between. Germline CDR1 reads LNHDA; CDR2 reads SQIVND (reference sequence). CDR3 length: 12 residues. The CDR3 sequence: CATADSNEKLFF. The DNA for the CDR3 is TGTGCCACCGCGGACTCTAATGAAAAACTGTTTTTT.

This chain connects TRBV6-4 to TRBJ1-2, with D uncertain. CDR1 is MRHNA and CDR2 is SNTAGT in the germline V gene. The V end lost 2 bases, the J end lost 8 bases, and 6 bases lay between the germline ends. The CDR3 spans 11 residues. CDR3 sequence reads: CASSDGGGYTF. CDR3 bases: TGTGCCAGCAGTGACGGCGGCGGCTACACCTTC.

V is TRBV5-1 and J is TRBJ1-2, with D hard to call. Germline V gene data show CDR1 as SGHRS and CDR2 as YFSETQ. The CDR3 totals 14 residues. The ends were cut back, 0 bases at V and 1 base at J, with 7 bases in the middle. CDR3 sequence reads: CASSLVVGNYGYTF. The CDR3, as DNA: TGCGCCAGCAGCTTGGTTGTCGGTAACTATGGCTACACCTTC.

This chain links TRBV27 with TRBJ2-7, with D maybe TRBD2 (5 bases). The CDR3 consists of 15 residues. Trimming left V 3 bases short and J 0 bases short, with 12 bases between. CDR1 is MNHEY and CDR2 is SMNVEV in the germline V gene (reference sequence). CDR3 nucleotide sequence: TGTGCCAGCAGTTTGTATCCGGGGAGCTCCTACGAGCAGTACTTC. Its protein is CASSLYPGSSYEQYF.

This clone appeared a single time. This rearrangement joins TRBV27 to TRBJ1-6; D ambiguous. The CDR3 covers 14 residues. The V and J ends lost 4 bases and 4 bases respectively, with 8 bases between them. Germline-derived CDR1 and CDR2 are MNHEY and SMNVEV (reference sequence). CDR3 DNA: TGTGCCAGCAGTTCCCGGTCTTATAATTCACCCCTCCACTTT. Its protein product is CASSSRSYNSPLHF.

This clone was recorded many times. The chain links TRBV2 to TRBJ1-1; weak D call: TRBD1 (5 bases). Germline CDR1 and CDR2: SNHLY and FYNNEI. The ends were cut back, 6 bases at V and 4 bases at J, with 15 bases in the middle. This CDR3 is built from 14 residues. This CDR3 reads CASRQNAGGTEAFF. In nucleotides, the CDR3 is TGTGCCAGCAGGCAAAACGCGGGGGGCACTGAAGCTTTCTTT.

The rearrangement links TRBV10-1 to TRBJ2-1; TRBD2 matches at 11 bases. Germline V gives CDR1 WNHNN, CDR2 SYGVQD (reference sequence). CDR3 length equals 15 residues. Germline trimming cut 6 bases from V and 6 bases from J; bases unmatched to any gene: 7. The CDR3, as DNA: TGCGCCAGCAGGGGGACTAGCGGAGAGACCAATGAGCAGTTCTTC. Residues: CASRGTSGETNEQFF.

The V and J genes are TRBV9 and TRBJ1-2, with 9 bases lining up with TRBD1. J was trimmed by 3 bases and V by 1 base; bases with no gene match: 1. The CDR3 extends over 14 amino acids. Germline CDR1 and CDR2: SGDLS and YYNGEE. CDR3 region: CASSVRTGDYGYTF. The CDR3 DNA sequence: TGTGCCAGCAGCGTAAGGACAGGGGACTATGGCTACACCTTC.

This clone has more than one count but fewer than ten. CDR3: CASSTSPGPTGETQYF. The CDR3 region has the DNA TGTGCCAGCAGCACCAGCCCGGGTCCCACGGGGGAGACCCAGTACTTC. The chain employs TRBV9 and TRBJ2-5, with D possibly being TRBD2 (5 bases). V shed 4 bases and J shed 5 bases, with 21 bases lying between them. Germline CDR1 is SGDLS and CDR2 is YYNGEE. The CDR3 length is 16 residues.

The chain links TRBV30 to TRBJ1-5; D is possibly TRBD1 (6 bases). This CDR3 region has 14 residues. V was trimmed by 3 bases and J by 5 bases, leaving 14 bases between them. The germline V gene encodes CDR1 GTSNPN and CDR2 SVGIG (reference sequence). The CDR3 sequence: CAWRIKQGHQPQHF. The CDR3 coding sequence is TGTGCCTGGAGAATAAAACAGGGACATCAGCCCCAGCATTTT.

This chain connects TRBV18 to TRBJ2-7; 8 bases map to TRBD2. Trimming took 4 bases from V and 7 from J; bases not matched to a gene: 9. CDR3 length: 14 residues. CDR1 KGHSH and CDR2 LQKENI come from the germline V gene. CDR3 amino acids: CASSLTGGAEEQYF. In DNA, the CDR3 is TGTGCCAGCTCACTGACGGGAGGGGCGGAGGAGCAGTACTTC. The full variable domain, in which reference TRBV18 and TRBJ2-7 provide the parts outside the CDR3, is NAGVMQNPRHLVRRRGQEARLRCSPMKGHSHVYWYRQLPEEGLKFMVYLQKENIIDESGMPKERFSAEFPKEGPSILRIQQVVRGDSAAYFCASSLTGGAEEQYFGPGTRLTVT.

The V gene is TRBV27, the J gene TRBJ2-1; D unclear. CDR1 and CDR2 (germline): MNHEY, SMNVEV (reference sequence). Trimming took 5 bases from V and 10 from J, leaving 18 bases between them. This CDR3 region has 14 residues. CDR3 sequence reads: CASSGYAEEREQFF. CDR3 coding DNA: TGTGCCAGCAGTGGATATGCCGAGGAGAGGGAGCAGTTCTTC.

The rearrangement uses TRBV29-1 and TRBJ1-1; D may be TRBD1 (6 bases). There are 11 residues in the CDR3. V lost 3 bases and J 9 bases, leaving 11 bases between the germline ends. Germline V CDR1 and CDR2: SQVTM, ANQGSEA. Here the CDR3 DNA reads TGCAGCGTTGAGGACAGCTTAAAAGCTTTCTTT. Amino acids: CSVEDSLKAFF.

The CDR3 region is CASRRQVNTGELFF. CDR3 coding DNA: TGCGCCAGCAGAAGACAGGTTAACACCGGGGAGCTGTTTTTT. The chain has TRBV10-1 and TRBJ2-2, with a tentative D call TRBD1 (6 bases). V was shortened by 6 bases and J by 2 bases, with 10 bases between the two germline ends. From germline, CDR1 is WNHNN and CDR2 SYGVQD (reference sequence). This CDR3 spans 14 amino acids.

The chain employs TRBV25-1 and TRBJ2-7, with 8 positions matching TRBD1. The CDR3 sequence is 14 residues long. V lost 4 bases to trimming and J lost 3 bases; unmatched junction nucleotides: 5. CDR1 MGHDK and CDR2 SYGVNS come from the germline V gene. CDR3 in DNA: TGTGCCAGCAGTGGGACAGGGATCTTCTACGAGCAGTACTTC. Translated, it gives CASSGTGIFYEQYF.

The genes are TRBV6-6 and TRBJ2-1, with D perhaps matching TRBD2 (7 bases). This CDR3 contains 14 residues. Germline-derived CDR1 and CDR2 are MNHNY and SVGAGI (reference sequence). The V end was cut by 5 bases, the J end by 6 bases, with 14 bases between. Here the CDR3 reads CASSHGGRSNEQFF. Written as DNA, the CDR3 is TGTGCCAGCAGTCACGGGGGGCGATCCAATGAGCAGTTCTTC.

The gene calls are TRBV4-3 and TRBJ1-1; D is ambiguous. Germline CDR1 LGHNA, CDR2 YSLEER. This CDR3 contains 16 residues. Trimming took off 2 bases at V and 4 bases at J, with 17 bases between the two ends. The DNA of the CDR3 is TGCGCCAGCAGCCAAAGGGCCTTCTACGGAGGCACTGAAGCTTTCTTT. It specifies CASSQRAFYGGTEAFF.

The chain couples TRBV5-8 to TRBJ2-3; TRBD2 matches at 9 bases. The CDR3 has 15 residues. Germline CDR1 SGHTS, CDR2 YDEGEE. Trimming took 0 bases from V and 10 from J; bases not matched to a gene: 9. CDR3 in amino acids: CASSLAGGGASAQYF. CDR3 coding DNA: TGTGCCAGCAGCTTGGCGGGCGGGGGGGCCTCCGCGCAGTATTTT.

The V gene is TRBV5-1, the J gene TRBJ2-7; D may be TRBD1 (6 bases). This CDR3 spans 14 amino acids. From germline, CDR1 is SGHRS and CDR2 YFSETQ. V was cut by 0 bases and J by 2 bases, with 9 bases left in between. CDR3 DNA sequence: TGCGCCAGCAGCTTGGTGGGGGCAACCTACGAGCAGTACTTC. Translating it yields CASSLVGATYEQYF.

The chain recombines TRBV19 with TRBJ1-1, with D maybe TRBD1 (6 bases). This CDR3 comprises 15 residues. With 4 bases removed from V and 5 bases from J, the gap between germline ends came to 17 bases. The V gene's germline CDR1 is LNHDA and CDR2 SQIVND (reference sequence). The CDR3 nucleotides read TGTGCCAGTAGTAAAACTTCGACAGGTCGGACTGAAGCTTTCTTT. Protein product: CASSKTSTGRTEAFF.

The CDR3 nucleotides are TGTGCCAGCAGCCACCCTAGCGGGGAATACAATGAGCAGTTCTTC. This gives the protein CASSHPSGEYNEQFF. The chain combines TRBV14 with TRBJ2-1; 9 bases match TRBD2. Germline V gene sequence: CDR1 SGHDN, CDR2 FVKESK. CDR3 length: 15 residues. Trimming cost V 3 bases and J 4 bases; bases outside gene matches: 4. The full variable domain, rest sourced from reference TRBV14 and TRBJ2-1, is EAGVTQFPSHSVIEKGQTVTLRCDPISGHDNLYWYRRVMGKEIKFLLHFVKESKQDESGMPNNRFLAERTGGTYSTLKVQPAELEDSGVYFCASSHPSGEYNEQFFGPGTRLTVL.

This clone has a single count. The rearrangement joins TRBV28 to TRBJ2-7, with 7 bases that match TRBD1. Germline lookup yields CDR1 MDHEN and CDR2 SYDVKM. The CDR3 extends over 12 amino acids. After removal of 10 bases from V and 3 bases from J, the junction contained 6 bases not matched to a gene. CDR3 sequence (DNA): TGTGCCACGAGGACAGGAGTCTACGAGCAGTACTTC. Its protein product is CATRTGVYEQYF.

This sequence joins TRBV7-9 and TRBJ2-7; TRBD1 is a possible D gene (6 bases). Between the trimmed V and J ends, which lost 3 bases and 2 bases, there was a span of 8 bases. This CDR3 has 13 residues. CDR1 is SEHNR, CDR2 FQNEAQ, per germline (reference sequence). CDR3 sequence: CASSLDSPYEQYF. CDR3 DNA sequence: TGTGCCAGCAGCTTGGACAGTCCCTACGAGCAGTACTTC.

The CDR3, as DNA: TGCAGCGTTGAAGAAGGGGGACACGAGCAGTACTTC. This codes for CSVEEGGHEQYF. The chain combines TRBV29-1 with TRBJ2-7; D may be TRBD1 (6 bases). This CDR3 has 12 residues. Looked up from germline, CDR1 is SQVTM and CDR2 is ANQGSEA. V lost 0 bases, J lost 5 bases, and 8 bases lay in between.